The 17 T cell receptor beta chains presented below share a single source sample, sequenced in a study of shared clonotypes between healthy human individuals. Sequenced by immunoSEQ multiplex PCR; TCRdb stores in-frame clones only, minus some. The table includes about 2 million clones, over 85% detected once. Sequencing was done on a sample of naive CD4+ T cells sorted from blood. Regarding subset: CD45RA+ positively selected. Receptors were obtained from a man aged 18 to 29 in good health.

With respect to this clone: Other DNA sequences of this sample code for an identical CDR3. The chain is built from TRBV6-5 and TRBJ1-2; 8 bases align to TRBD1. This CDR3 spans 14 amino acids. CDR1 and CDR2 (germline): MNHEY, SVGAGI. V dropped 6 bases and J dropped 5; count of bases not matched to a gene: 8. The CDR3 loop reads CASRTAGTGYGYTF. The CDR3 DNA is TGTGCCAGCAGAACTGCCGGGACAGGTTATGGCTACACCTTC.

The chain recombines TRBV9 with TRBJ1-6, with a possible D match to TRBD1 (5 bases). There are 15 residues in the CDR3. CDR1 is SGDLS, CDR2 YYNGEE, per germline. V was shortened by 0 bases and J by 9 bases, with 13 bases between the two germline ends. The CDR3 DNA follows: TGTGCCAGCAGCGTAGACACAGGCGCAAGTTCACCCCTCCACTTT. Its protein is CASSVDTGASSPLHF.

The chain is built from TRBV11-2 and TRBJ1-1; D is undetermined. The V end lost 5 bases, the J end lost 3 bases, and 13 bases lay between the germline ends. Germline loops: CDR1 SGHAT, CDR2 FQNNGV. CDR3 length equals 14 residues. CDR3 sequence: CASSHWGWDTEAFF. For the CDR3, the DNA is TGTGCCAGCAGCCATTGGGGTTGGGACACTGAAGCTTTCTTT.

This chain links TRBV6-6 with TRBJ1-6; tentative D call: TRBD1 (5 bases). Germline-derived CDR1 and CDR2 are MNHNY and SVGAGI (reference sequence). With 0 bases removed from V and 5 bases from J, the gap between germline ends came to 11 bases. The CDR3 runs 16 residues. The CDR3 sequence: CASSYSTSGNNSPLHF. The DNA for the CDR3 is TGTGCCAGCAGTTACTCGACATCAGGGAATAATTCACCCCTCCACTTT.

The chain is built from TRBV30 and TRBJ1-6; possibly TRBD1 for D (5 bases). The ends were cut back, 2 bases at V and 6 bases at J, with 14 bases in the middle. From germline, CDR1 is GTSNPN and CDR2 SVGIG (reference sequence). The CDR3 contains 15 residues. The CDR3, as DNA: TGTGCCTGGAGTTCCCGCCAGGGAGGTAATTCACCCCTCCACTTT. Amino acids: CAWSSRQGGNSPLHF.

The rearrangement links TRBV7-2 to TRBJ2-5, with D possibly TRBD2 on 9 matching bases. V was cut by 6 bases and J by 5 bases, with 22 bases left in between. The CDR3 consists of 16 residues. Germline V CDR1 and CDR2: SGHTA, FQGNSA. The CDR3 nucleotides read TGTGCCAGCAGTCAGGGGGCTAGCGGGATATTGGAGACCCAGTACTTC. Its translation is CASSQGASGILETQYF.

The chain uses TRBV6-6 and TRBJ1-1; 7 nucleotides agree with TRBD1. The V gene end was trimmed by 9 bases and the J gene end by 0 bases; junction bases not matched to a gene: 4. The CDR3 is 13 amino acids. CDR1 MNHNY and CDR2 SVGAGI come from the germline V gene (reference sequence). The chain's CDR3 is CASSGQLNTEAFF. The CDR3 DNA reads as TGTGCCAGTTCGGGACAGTTGAACACTGAAGCTTTCTTT.

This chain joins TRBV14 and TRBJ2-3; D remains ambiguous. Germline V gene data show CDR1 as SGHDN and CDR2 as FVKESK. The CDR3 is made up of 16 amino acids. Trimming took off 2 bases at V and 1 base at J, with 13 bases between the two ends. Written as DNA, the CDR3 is TGTGCCAGCAGCCAAACTTCCGGTCAACGCACAGATACGCAGTATTTT. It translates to CASSQTSGQRTDTQYF.

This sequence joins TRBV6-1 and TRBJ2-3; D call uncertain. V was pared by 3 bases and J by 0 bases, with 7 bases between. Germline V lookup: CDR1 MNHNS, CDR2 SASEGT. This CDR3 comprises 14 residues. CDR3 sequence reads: CASSDSRSTDTQYF. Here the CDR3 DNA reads TGTGCCAGCAGTGATAGTAGGAGCACAGATACGCAGTATTTT.

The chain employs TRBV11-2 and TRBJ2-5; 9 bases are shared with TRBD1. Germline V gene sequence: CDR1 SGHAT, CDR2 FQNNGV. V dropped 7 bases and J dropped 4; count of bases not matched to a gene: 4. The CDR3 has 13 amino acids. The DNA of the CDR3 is TGTGCCAGCAACACAGGGGGCGGAGAGACCCAGTACTTC. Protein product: CASNTGGGETQYF.

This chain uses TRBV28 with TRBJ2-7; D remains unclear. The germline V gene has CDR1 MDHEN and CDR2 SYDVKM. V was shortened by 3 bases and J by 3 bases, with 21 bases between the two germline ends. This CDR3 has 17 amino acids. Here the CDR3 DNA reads TGTGCCAGCAGTTTCATAGCAGGTATCTCCAAGAACTACGAGCAGTACTTC. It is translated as CASSFIAGISKNYEQYF.

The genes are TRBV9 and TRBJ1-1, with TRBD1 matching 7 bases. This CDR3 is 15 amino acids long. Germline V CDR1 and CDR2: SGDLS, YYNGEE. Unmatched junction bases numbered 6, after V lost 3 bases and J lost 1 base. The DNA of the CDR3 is TGTGCCAGCAGCGGATTGGACAGGACGAACACTGAAGCTTTCTTT. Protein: CASSGLDRTNTEAFF.

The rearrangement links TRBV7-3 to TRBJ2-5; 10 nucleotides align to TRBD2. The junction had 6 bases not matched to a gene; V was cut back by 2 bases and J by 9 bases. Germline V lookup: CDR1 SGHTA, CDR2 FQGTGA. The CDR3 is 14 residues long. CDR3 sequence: CASSLVAGGQPQYF. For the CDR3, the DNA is TGTGCCAGCAGCTTAGTAGCGGGGGGCCAGCCCCAGTACTTC.

The CDR3: CAWSRAAAYWQETQYF. CDR3 nucleotides: TGTGCCTGGAGTAGGGCGGCCGCGTATTGGCAAGAGACCCAGTACTTC. This chain links TRBV30 with TRBJ2-5, with D unclear. CDR3 length: 16 residues. Germline CDR1 reads GTSNPN; CDR2 reads SVGIG (reference sequence). V was trimmed by 2 bases and J by 2 bases, leaving 18 bases between them.

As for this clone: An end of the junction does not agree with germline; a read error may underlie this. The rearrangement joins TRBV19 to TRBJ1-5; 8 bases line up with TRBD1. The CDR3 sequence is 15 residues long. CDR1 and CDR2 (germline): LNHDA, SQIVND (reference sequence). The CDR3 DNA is TGTGCTAGTAGCCTCAGGGGGCTTAGCAATCAGCCCCAGCATTTT. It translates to CASSLRGLSNQPQHF.

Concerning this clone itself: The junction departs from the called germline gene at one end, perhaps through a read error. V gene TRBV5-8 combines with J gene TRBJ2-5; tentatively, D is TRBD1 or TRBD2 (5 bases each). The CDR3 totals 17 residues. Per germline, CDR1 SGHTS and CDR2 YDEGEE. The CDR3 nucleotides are TGTGCCAGCAGCTTCCTCGCCCCGGGACGCATTCAAGAAACCCAGTACTTC. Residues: CASSFLAPGRIQETQYF. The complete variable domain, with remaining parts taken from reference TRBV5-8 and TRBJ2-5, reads EAGVTQSPTHLIKTRGQQATLRCSPISGHTSVYWYQQALGLGLQFLLWYDEGEERNRGNFPPRFSGRQFPNYSSELNVNALELEDSALYLCASSFLAPGRIQETQYFGPGTRLLVL.

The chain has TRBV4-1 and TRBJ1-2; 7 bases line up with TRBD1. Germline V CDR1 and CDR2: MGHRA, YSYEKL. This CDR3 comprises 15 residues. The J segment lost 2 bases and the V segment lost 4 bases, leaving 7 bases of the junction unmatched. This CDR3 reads CASSPPPGGNYGYTF. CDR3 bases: TGCGCCAGCAGCCCCCCTCCAGGGGGAAACTATGGCTACACCTTC.